These 3 T cell receptor beta chains came from one sample sequenced in a study of regulatory T cells in long-lasting Graves disease. Sample time point: newly diagnosed GD, antithyroid drugs for less than 3 months. PBMC RNA was the source of the TCR library. Relying on iRepertoire HTBI primers and Arm-PCR of CDR3 regions, the team built TCR beta libraries. TCRdb recomputed calls from the multiplex PCR reads with MiXCR, one row per CDR3 protein. The sample has over 500,000 distinct CDR3 sequences; 15% to 20% are singletons. These same records also appear under a second study, on T cells in Graves' hyperthyroidism and ophthalmopathy.

The sample consisted of peripheral blood mononuclear cells (PBMCs), taken at new diagnosis, from a patient treated with antithyroid drugs. The receptors originated from a man aged 18 to 30 with Graves disease.

A few counts support this clonotype. A single base separates this from a much larger clone, so it may be a read error. The V and J genes are TRBV6-1 and TRBJ1-4; D is uncertain. Per germline, CDR1 MNHNS and CDR2 SASEGT. This CDR3 comprises 15 residues. Written as DNA, the CDR3 is TGTGCCAGCAGTGAAGATGACGGCTATAATGAAAGACTGTTTTTT. Translation gives CASSEDDGYNERLFF.

This clonotype was picked up a small number of times. One junction end disagrees with the germline gene, perhaps due to a read error. This chain links TRBV7-2 with TRBJ2-7; 7 bases are a match to TRBD2. Germline CDR1 is SGHTA and CDR2 is FQGNSA. This CDR3 spans 15 amino acids. The chain's CDR3 is CANSLGSGSSYEQYF. CDR3 nucleotides: TGTGCCAACAGCTTGGGTAGCGGGTCGTCCTACGAGCAGTACTTC.

Ten or more counts support this clonotype. The gene calls are TRBV6-2 or TRBV6-3 and TRBJ2-1; 8 bases are a match to TRBD2. The CDR3 length is 16 residues. In germline, CDR1 is MNHEY, CDR2 SVGEGT. V dropped 3 bases and J dropped 7; count of bases not matched to a gene: 11. DNA for the CDR3: TGTGCCAGCAGTTATCCGGCGGGGGGCCTAAATAATGAGCAGTTCTTC. It codes for CASSYPAGGLNNEQFF.